This T cell receptor (beta chain) was documented in a study of cytomegalovirus exposure and HLA in healthy donors. Study-wide points: Per a later analysis, roughly 17,000 TCR beta sequences showed association with HLA alleles at 0.05 false discovery rate.

On this clone: The antigen remains unidentified.

The PCR used 60 Vbeta and 13 Jbeta primers. The protocol was immunoSEQ multiplex PCR, while the TCRdb copy is restricted to in-frame clones and leaves out a portion. The sample records some 200,000 clones, about 80% being singletons. Germline V gene data show CDR1 as MNHEY and CDR2 as SMNVEV (reference sequence). V shed 1 base, J shed 0 bases, and the junction held 5 bases outside the gene matches. The CDR3 sequence is 17 residues long. The V and J genes are TRBV27 and TRBJ2-1, with 8 nucleotides matching TRBD2. The receptor was isolated from a man aged 35 to 55 in good health and CMV-seronegative. The sequenced material came from PBMCs. The CDR3 reads CASSLWTSRPSYNEQFF. The CDR3 nucleotides read TGTGCCAGCAGTTTATGGACTAGCAGACCCTCCTACAATGAGCAGTTCTTC.